This entry lists 30 T cell receptor beta chains sequenced from one sample in a study of cytomegalovirus exposure and HLA in healthy donors. PCR amplification relied on 60 Vbeta primers (plus 13 Jbeta primers). Here immunoSEQ multiplex PCR was the method, and the copy in TCRdb shows in-frame clones only, minus some. The table includes about 120,000 clones, roughly 63% detected once. The sequencing input was PBMCs. The receptors were sampled from a man aged 40-50 years in good health and CMV-seropositive.

This clone was recorded once. The chain carries TRBV5-4 and TRBJ2-1; 16 nucleotides match TRBD2. The CDR3 length is 15 residues. Germline assignment: CDR1 SGHNT and CDR2 YYREEE (reference sequence). With 5 bases clipped from V and 7 bases from J, the junction kept 3 bases outside the gene matches. The CDR3 nucleotides read TGTGCCAGCAGTAGGGGACTAGCGGGAGGGAATGAGCAGTTCTTC. Its translation: CASSRGLAGGNEQFF.

The chain combines TRBV13 with TRBJ2-3; 10 bases are a match to TRBD2. Unmatched junction bases numbered 19, after V lost 0 bases and J lost 7 bases. The CDR3 is 20 residues long. Germline CDR1 reads PRHDT; CDR2 reads FYEKMQ (reference sequence). CDR3 nucleotide sequence: TGTGCCAGCAGCTTAGGCTGGAAAGGGGGGTTGTCTAGCGGGAGAAATACGCAGTATTTT. Translation: CASSLGWKGGLSSGRNTQYF. Based on the CDR3 plus reference TRBV13 and TRBJ2-3, the full variable domain is AAGVIQSPRHLIKEKRETATLKCYPIPRHDTVYWYQQGPGQDPQFLISFYEKMQSDKGSIPDRFSAQQFSDYHSELNMSSLELGDSALYFCASSLGWKGGLSSGRNTQYFGPGTRLTVL.

This chain uses TRBV6-5 with TRBJ2-7, with TRBD2 as a possible D gene (5 bases). V was clipped by 0 bases and J by 3 bases, with 12 bases between them. From germline, CDR1 is MNHEY and CDR2 SVGAGI. The CDR3 totals 15 residues. CDR3 sequence: CASSYSVSGLYEQYF. The CDR3 region has the DNA TGTGCCAGCAGTTACTCGGTCAGCGGACTCTACGAGCAGTACTTC.

The DNA of the CDR3 is TGCGCCAGCAGCTCGGGGGACAGCAATCAGCCCCAGCATTTT. Its translation: CASSSGDSNQPQHF. The V and J genes are TRBV5-1 and TRBJ1-5, with D possibly matching TRBD1 (5 bases). Deletions cut 3 bases from V and 1 base from J, with 8 bases between. This CDR3 has 14 residues. The V gene's germline CDR1 is SGHRS and CDR2 YFSETQ.

This clone was seen more than once but under ten times. This chain uses TRBV5-1 with TRBJ1-2, with a tentative D call TRBD1 (6 bases). V dropped 0 bases and J dropped 2 bases, with 11 bases sitting between them. Germline V gene lookup returns CDR1 SGHRS and CDR2 YFSETQ. The CDR3 is 15 amino acids. The CDR3 loop reads CASSLDLTGNYGYTF. The CDR3 DNA is TGCGCCAGCAGCTTGGACCTTACAGGGAACTATGGCTACACCTTC.

This clone was recorded a few times. The chain combines TRBV6-1 with TRBJ1-6, with D possibly TRBD1 on 6 matching bases. The CDR3 loop spans 14 amino acids. Germline V CDR1 and CDR2: MNHNS, SASEGT. V was pared by 0 bases and J by 12 bases, with 12 bases between. CDR3 bases: TGTGCCAGCAGTGAAGCGAACAGGGAATTACCCCTCCACTTT. Its translation is CASSEANRELPLHF.

The J gene is TRBJ1-4, the V gene TRBV4-3; D may be TRBD1 (5 bases). The V and J ends lost 0 bases and 3 bases respectively, with 11 bases between them. CDR1 and CDR2 (germline): LGHNA, YSLEER. The CDR3 consists of 16 residues. CDR3 in DNA: TGCGCCAGCAGCCAAGATAGGGGTGTAGCTAATGAAAAACTGTTTTTT. This encodes CASSQDRGVANEKLFF.

The V gene is TRBV5-1, the J gene TRBJ2-1; 7 nucleotides agree with TRBD2. CDR1 and CDR2 (germline): SGHRS, YFSETQ. Germline trimming cut 4 bases from V and 2 bases from J; bases unmatched to any gene: 9. This CDR3 comprises 16 residues. The CDR3 nucleotides read TGCGCCAGCAGCCCGGATGTTGCGGGGGCCTACAATGAGCAGTTCTTC. Amino acids: CASSPDVAGAYNEQFF.

V gene TRBV18 combines with J gene TRBJ2-2; the match to TRBD1 covers 8 bases. Trimming cost V 3 bases and J 6 bases; bases outside gene matches: 6. CDR3 length: 15 residues. Germline values: CDR1 KGHSH, CDR2 LQKENI. The CDR3 loop reads CASSPDRARAGELFF. The CDR3 bases are TGTGCCAGCTCACCGGACAGGGCCAGGGCCGGGGAGCTGTTTTTT. The whole variable domain, filled in from reference TRBV18 and TRBJ2-2, reads NAGVMQNPRHLVRRRGQEARLRCSPMKGHSHVYWYRQLPEEGLKFMVYLQKENIIDESGMPKERFSAEFPKEGPSILRIQQVVRGDSAAYFCASSPDRARAGELFFGEGSRLTVL.

This chain's CDR3 is CASSLDRGFYGYTF. The CDR3 coding sequence is TGTGCCAGCAGCCTCGACAGGGGCTTCTATGGCTACACCTTC. The chain uses TRBV9 and TRBJ1-2, with 8 bases lining up with TRBD1. Germline-derived CDR1 and CDR2 are SGDLS and YYNGEE. There are 14 residues in the CDR3. V dropped 4 bases and J dropped 4; count of bases not matched to a gene: 6.

The J gene is TRBJ2-5, the V gene TRBV15; maybe TRBD2 (5 bases). This CDR3 is 17 amino acids long. CDR1 and CDR2 from the germline V gene are LNHNV and YYDKDF (reference sequence). Trimming took 0 bases from V and 1 from J, leaving 15 bases between them. The CDR3 DNA is TGTGCCACCAGCAGAGAACCTGGAGGATGGGTCCAAGAGACCCAGTACTTC. Its translation: CATSREPGGWVQETQYF.

The chain is built from TRBV28 and TRBJ2-5, with 10 bases matching TRBD1. J lost 1 base, V lost 1 base, and 3 bases had no gene match. The CDR3 consists of 16 residues. The V gene's germline CDR1 is MDHEN and CDR2 SYDVKM. CDR3 residues: CASSLYRTGGQETQYF. The CDR3 coding sequence is TGTGCCAGCAGTTTATATAGGACAGGGGGCCAAGAGACCCAGTACTTC.

The chain couples TRBV27 to TRBJ2-2; D gene unclear. Germline CDR1 MNHEY, CDR2 SMNVEV (reference sequence). CDR3 length equals 14 residues. V was pared by 6 bases and J by 6 bases, with 14 bases between. The CDR3 DNA sequence: TGTGCCAGCAGCTACACGGGTTTCGCCGGGGAGCTGTTTTTT. Encoded protein: CASSYTGFAGELFF.

The chain carries TRBV4-1 and TRBJ1-3; TRBD1 matches 9 bases. The ends lost 3 bases at V and 8 bases at J; junction bases unmatched: 5. CDR3 length equals 14 residues. Germline V lookup: CDR1 MGHRA, CDR2 YSYEKL. CDR3 sequence (DNA): TGCGCCAGCAGCCAGGGACAGGGTTCGGACACCATATATTTT. It codes for CASSQGQGSDTIYF.

This clone was recorded a few times. The chain employs TRBV7-2 and TRBJ1-1; the D is unclear. Deletions cut 1 base from V and 0 bases from J, with 6 bases between. Germline lookup yields CDR1 SGHTA and CDR2 FQGNSA. This CDR3 has 14 residues. The CDR3 sequence: CASSLVAVNTEAFF. Written as DNA, the CDR3 is TGTGCCAGCAGCTTAGTGGCAGTGAACACTGAAGCTTTCTTT. The whole variable domain, filled in from reference TRBV7-2 and TRBJ1-1, reads GAGVSQSPSNKVTEKGKDVELRCDPISGHTALYWYRQSLGQGLEFLIYFQGNSAPDKSGLPSDRFSAERTGGSVSTLTIQRTQQEDSAVYLCASSLVAVNTEAFFGQGTRLTVV.

This clone showed up just a few times. The rearrangement links TRBV5-8 to TRBJ2-3; TRBD2 is a possible D gene (5 bases). The CDR3 runs to 14 residues. Germline CDR1 reads SGHTS; CDR2 reads YDEGEE. The ends were cut back, 2 bases at V and 6 bases at J, with 13 bases in the middle. CDR3 coding DNA: TGTGCCAGCAGCTTCGGCGGGCTAGGGGATACGCAGTATTTT. Its translation: CASSFGGLGDTQYF. Filled out from reference TRBV5-8 and TRBJ2-3, the complete variable domain reads EAGVTQSPTHLIKTRGQQATLRCSPISGHTSVYWYQQALGLGLQFLLWYDEGEERNRGNFPPRFSGRQFPNYSSELNVNALELEDSALYLCASSFGGLGDTQYFGPGTRLTVL.

The rearrangement uses TRBV28 and TRBJ2-3; D is ambiguous. V shed 7 bases and J shed 3 bases, with 14 bases lying between them. The CDR3 has 14 residues. Germline values: CDR1 MDHEN, CDR2 SYDVKM. CDR3 sequence reads: CASTAFKTTDTQYF. The DNA for the CDR3 is TGTGCCAGCACCGCCTTCAAAACTACAGATACGCAGTATTTT.

V usage is TRBV2 and J usage is TRBJ2-3; D is ambiguous. The germline CDR1 and CDR2 sequences are SNHLY and FYNNEI. Between the trimmed V and J ends, which lost 8 bases and 9 bases, there was a span of 15 bases. The CDR3 spans 12 residues. The CDR3 sequence: CASGFAGGTQYF. The CDR3 region has the DNA TGTGCCAGCGGCTTCGCAGGTGGCACGCAGTATTTT.

CDR3 DNA: TGTGCCAGCAGTTTATCGGGACTAGCGGATAATGAGCAGTTCTTC. This gives the protein CASSLSGLADNEQFF. This chain links TRBV28 with TRBJ2-1, with 11 bases aligning to TRBD2. The V segment lost 1 base and the J segment 7 bases; nucleotides outside the gene matches: 3. Germline V gene sequence: CDR1 MDHEN, CDR2 SYDVKM. The CDR3 has 15 amino acids.

The rearrangement joins TRBV11-1 to TRBJ1-1, with TRBD1 matching over 7 bases. Germline CDR1 and CDR2: SGHAT and FQDESV (reference sequence). The CDR3 spans 14 residues. V trimming: 5 bases; J trimming: 9 bases; junction bases outside the gene matches: 12. CDR3 residues: CASSPTRERGQAFF. CDR3 sequence (DNA): TGTGCCAGCAGCCCTACGAGGGAAAGGGGGCAAGCTTTCTTT. The whole variable domain, remainder taken from reference TRBV11-1 and TRBJ1-1, is EAEVAQSPRYKITEKSQAVAFWCDPISGHATLYWYRQILGQGPELLVQFQDESVVDDSQLPKDRFSAERLKGVDSTLKIQPAELGDSAMYLCASSPTRERGQAFFGQGTRLTVV.

This clone showed up just a few times. The chain has TRBV12-5 and TRBJ1-5; 8 nucleotides align to TRBD1. Germline-derived CDR1 and CDR2 are LGHNT and FRNRAP. V shed 2 bases and J 4 bases; nucleotides not matched to a gene: 7. The CDR3 runs to 16 residues. CDR3 bases: TGTGCTAGTGGTTTGACCCGGACAGGGTGGAATCAGCCCCAGCATTTT. Translating gives CASGLTRTGWNQPQHF. Drawing the rest from reference TRBV12-5 and TRBJ1-5, the complete variable domain is DARVTQTPRHKVTEMGQEVTMRCQPILGHNTVFWYRQTMMQGLELLAYFRNRAPLDDSGMPKDRFSAEMPDATLATLKIQPSEPRDSAVYFCASGLTRTGWNQPQHFGDGTRLSIL.

The chain joins TRBV28 to TRBJ2-7; 7 bases fit TRBD2. The length of the CDR3 is 14 residues. Trimming took 6 bases from V and 1 from J; bases not matched to a gene: 6. Per the germline V gene, CDR1 is MDHEN and CDR2 is SYDVKM. This CDR3 is CASRDGGKSYEQYF. DNA of the CDR3: TGTGCCAGCAGGGACGGGGGGAAATCCTACGAGCAGTACTTC.

V and J are TRBV5-1 and TRBJ1-2; perhaps TRBD1 as D (5 bases). The V gene lost 4 bases and the J gene lost 3 bases, with 13 bases spanning the gap. CDR1 and CDR2 (germline): SGHRS, YFSETQ. This CDR3 is 14 amino acids long. The CDR3 bases are TGCGCCAGCAGCGCGGGGCCTAGGGACTATGGCTACACCTTC. This sequence encodes CASSAGPRDYGYTF.

This chain uses TRBV4-2 with TRBJ2-5; 13 bases are a match to TRBD2. CDR3 size: 15 residues. V was pared by 3 bases and J by 3 bases, with 1 base of the junction left unmatched. Germline assignment: CDR1 LGHNA and CDR2 YNFKEQ. CDR3 sequence (DNA): TGTGCCAGCAGCCAGGGACTAGCGGGGAAAGAGACCCAGTACTTC. It specifies CASSQGLAGKETQYF.

The V gene is TRBV6-1, the J gene TRBJ2-1, with 7 bases fitting TRBD2. The junction had 9 bases not matched to a gene; V was cut back by 7 bases and J by 3 bases. CDR3 length equals 15 residues. CDR1 is MNHNS and CDR2 is SASEGT in the germline V gene. The CDR3 sequence is CASTSGTTVYNEQFF. In DNA form, the CDR3 reads TGTGCCAGCACCTCCGGGACTACTGTCTACAATGAGCAGTTCTTC.

The rearrangement joins TRBV28 to TRBJ2-3, with 8 bases that match TRBD2. Germline lookup yields CDR1 MDHEN and CDR2 SYDVKM. V lost 6 bases and J lost 4; bases outside the gene matches: 15. The CDR3 is made up of 17 amino acids. The CDR3, as DNA: TGTGCCAGCAGCCCCCTCCGTCGAGCGGGAGCCCCAGATACGCAGTATTTT. Translation: CASSPLRRAGAPDTQYF.

This clone was seen a handful of times. The rearrangement joins TRBV6-5 to TRBJ1-1, with D perhaps matching TRBD1 (6 bases). The CDR3 has 14 amino acids. Germline CDR1 and CDR2: MNHEY and SVGAGI. V was cut by 1 base and J by 6 bases, with 12 bases left in between. In DNA form, the CDR3 reads TGTGCCAGCAGTTACTACAGGGTCTTTCCTGAAGCTTTCTTT. It translates to CASSYYRVFPEAFF.

V usage is TRBV9 and J usage is TRBJ2-6, with D tentatively TRBD1 (5 bases). Looked up from germline, CDR1 is SGDLS and CDR2 is YYNGEE. V was trimmed by 1 base and J by 2 bases, leaving 7 bases between them. CDR3 size: 15 residues. The CDR3 reads CASSVRGTGANVLTF. The CDR3 DNA reads TGTGCCAGCAGCGTAAGGGGCACTGGGGCCAACGTCCTGACTTTC. Full variable domain (outside the CDR3, taken from reference TRBV9 and TRBJ2-6): DSGVTQTPKHLITATGQRVTLRCSPRSGDLSVYWYQQSLDQGLQFLIQYYNGEERAKGNILERFSAQQFPDLHSELNLSSLELGDSALYFCASSVRGTGANVLTFGAGSRLTVL.

Comments on this clone: Its ends do not fully match the called genes, so a read error is possible. The V gene is TRBV29-1, the J gene TRBJ1-2; 7 bases fit TRBD1. CDR3 length: 12 amino acids. Germline lookup yields CDR1 SQVTM and CDR2 ANQGSEA. CDR3 nucleotide sequence: TGCAGCGTTGAAGGAGATAGGGGGCCGGTTGCCTTC. Its protein product is CSVEGDRGPVAF.

The CDR3 protein is CASRPQGASNQPQHF. CDR3 coding DNA: TGTGCCAGCAGACCACAGGGGGCAAGCAATCAGCCCCAGCATTTT. The V gene is TRBV7-2, the J gene TRBJ1-5, with TRBD1 identical over 9 bases. The CDR3 is made up of 15 amino acids. J was trimmed by 1 base and V by 6 bases; bases with no gene match: 4. Germline assignment: CDR1 SGHTA and CDR2 FQGNSA. The full variable domain, completed using reference TRBV7-2 and TRBJ1-5, is GAGVSQSPSNKVTEKGKDVELRCDPISGHTALYWYRQSLGQGLEFLIYFQGNSAPDKSGLPSDRFSAERTGGSVSTLTIQRTQQEDSAVYLCASRPQGASNQPQHFGDGTRLSIL.